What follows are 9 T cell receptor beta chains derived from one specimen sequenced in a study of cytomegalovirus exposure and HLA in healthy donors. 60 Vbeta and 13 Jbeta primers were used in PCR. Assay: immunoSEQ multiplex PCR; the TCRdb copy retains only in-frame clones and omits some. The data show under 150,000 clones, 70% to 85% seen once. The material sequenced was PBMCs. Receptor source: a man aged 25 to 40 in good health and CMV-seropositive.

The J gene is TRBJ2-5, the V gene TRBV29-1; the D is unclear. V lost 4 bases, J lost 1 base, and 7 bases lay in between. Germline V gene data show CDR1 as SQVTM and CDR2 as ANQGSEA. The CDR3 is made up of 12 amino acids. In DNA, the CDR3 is TGCAGCGTTGGTGTCAGCCAAGAGACCCAGTACTTC. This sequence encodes CSVGVSQETQYF.

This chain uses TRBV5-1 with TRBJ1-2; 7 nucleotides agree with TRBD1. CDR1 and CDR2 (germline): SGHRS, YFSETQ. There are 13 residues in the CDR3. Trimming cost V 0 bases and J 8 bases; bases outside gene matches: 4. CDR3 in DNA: TGCGCCAGCAGCTTGGCGGACAGGCGCGGCTACACCTTC. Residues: CASSLADRRGYTF.

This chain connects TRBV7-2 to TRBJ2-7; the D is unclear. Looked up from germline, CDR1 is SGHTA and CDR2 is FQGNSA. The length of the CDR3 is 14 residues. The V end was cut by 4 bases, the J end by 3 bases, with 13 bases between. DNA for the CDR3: TGTGCCAGCAGCTACGATTCCCTACTCTACGAGCAGTACTTC. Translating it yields CASSYDSLLYEQYF.

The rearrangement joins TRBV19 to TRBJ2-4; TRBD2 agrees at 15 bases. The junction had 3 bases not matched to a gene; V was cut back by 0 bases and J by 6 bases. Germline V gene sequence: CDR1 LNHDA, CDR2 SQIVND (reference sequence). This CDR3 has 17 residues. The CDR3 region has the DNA TGTGCCAGTAGTATAGAGCGGACTAGCGGGGGGGGAAACATTCAGTACTTC. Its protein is CASSIERTSGGGNIQYF.

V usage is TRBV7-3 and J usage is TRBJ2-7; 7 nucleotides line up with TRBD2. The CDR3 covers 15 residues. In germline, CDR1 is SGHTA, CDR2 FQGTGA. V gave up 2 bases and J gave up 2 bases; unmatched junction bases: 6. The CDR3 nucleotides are TGTGCCAGCAGCTTAGATCCAGCGGGGACCTACGAGCAGTACTTC. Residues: CASSLDPAGTYEQYF.

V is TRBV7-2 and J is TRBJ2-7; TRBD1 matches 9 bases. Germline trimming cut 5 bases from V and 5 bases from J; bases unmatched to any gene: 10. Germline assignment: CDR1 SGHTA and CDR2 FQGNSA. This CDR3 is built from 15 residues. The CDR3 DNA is TGTGCCAGCAGCCCGTCCGACAGGGGGAACGACGAGCAGTACTTC. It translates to CASSPSDRGNDEQYF.

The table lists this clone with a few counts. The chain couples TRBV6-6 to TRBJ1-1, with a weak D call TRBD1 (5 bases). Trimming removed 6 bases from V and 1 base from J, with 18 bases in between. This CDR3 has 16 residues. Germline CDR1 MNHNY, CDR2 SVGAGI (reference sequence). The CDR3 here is CASRSLGADKNTEAFF. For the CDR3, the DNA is TGTGCCAGCAGGTCCTTAGGGGCAGACAAGAACACTGAAGCTTTCTTT.

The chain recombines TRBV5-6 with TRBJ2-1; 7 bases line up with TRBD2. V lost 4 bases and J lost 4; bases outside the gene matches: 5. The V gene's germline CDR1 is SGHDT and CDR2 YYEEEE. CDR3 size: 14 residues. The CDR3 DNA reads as TGTGCCAGCAGCCTAGGACTAGATTACAATGAGCAGTTCTTC. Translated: CASSLGLDYNEQFF.

As DNA, the CDR3 is TGTGCCAGCCGGGGGACTAGCGACTCCTACGAGCAGTACTTC. Residues: CASRGTSDSYEQYF. The genes are TRBV19 and TRBJ2-5; TRBD2 aligns across 10 bases. The end of the DNA fits TRBJ2-7 better, so the J call may be wrong. This CDR3 has 14 residues. CDR1 and CDR2 from the germline V gene are LNHDA and SQIVND (reference sequence).